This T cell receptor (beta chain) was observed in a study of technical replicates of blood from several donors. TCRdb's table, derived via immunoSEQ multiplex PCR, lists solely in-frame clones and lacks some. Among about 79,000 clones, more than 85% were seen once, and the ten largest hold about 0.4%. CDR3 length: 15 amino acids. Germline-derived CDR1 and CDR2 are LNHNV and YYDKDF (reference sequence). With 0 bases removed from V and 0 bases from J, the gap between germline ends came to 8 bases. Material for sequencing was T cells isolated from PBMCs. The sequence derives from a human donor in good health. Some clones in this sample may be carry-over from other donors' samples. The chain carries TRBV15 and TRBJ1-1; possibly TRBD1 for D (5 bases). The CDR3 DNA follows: TGTGCCACCAGCAGAGAGGCAGGGCTGAACACTGAAGCTTTCTTT. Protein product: CATSREAGLNTEAFF.